This entry is about one T cell receptor (beta chain). These data are taken from a study of blood T cell repertoires in COVID-19. On the study more broadly: Specimens from acute and convalescent COVID-19 originated in the United States, Italy and Spain.

The CDR3 has 17 amino acids. V lost 0 bases, J lost 0 bases, and 12 bases lay in between. CDR1 is LGHNA, CDR2 YSLEER, per germline. Original processing methods: Estimates of nucleated cell counts were drawn from the amplification of reference gene primers. Sequenced by immunoSEQ multiplex PCR; TCRdb stores in-frame clones only, minus some. The V and J calls and clone size were taken over from that table, and D and trimming were inferred from the DNA. The profile shows tens of thousands of clones, 80% of them singletons. The chain uses TRBV4-3 and TRBJ1-3, with D possibly TRBD1 on 5 matching bases. Sequencing was done on a sample of peripheral blood. The clonotype was recovered from a woman of 80 years or more with active or convalescent COVID-19. The CDR3 bases are TGCGCCAGCAGCCAAGATAGGGGTTCTTACTCTGGAAACACCATATATTTT. Its translation is CASSQDRGSYSGNTIYF.